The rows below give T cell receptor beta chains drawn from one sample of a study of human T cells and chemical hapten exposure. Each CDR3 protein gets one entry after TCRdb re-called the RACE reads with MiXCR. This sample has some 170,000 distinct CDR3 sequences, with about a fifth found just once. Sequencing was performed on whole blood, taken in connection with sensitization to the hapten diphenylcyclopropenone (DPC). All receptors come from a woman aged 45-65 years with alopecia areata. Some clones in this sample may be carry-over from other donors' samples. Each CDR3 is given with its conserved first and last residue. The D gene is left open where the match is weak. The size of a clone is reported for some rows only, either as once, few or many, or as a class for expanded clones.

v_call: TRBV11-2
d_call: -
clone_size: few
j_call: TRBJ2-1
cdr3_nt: TGTGCCAGCAGCTTAGGCAGTGGCAGGGCGGTTAATGAGCAGTTCTTC
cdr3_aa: CASSLGSGRAVNEQFF

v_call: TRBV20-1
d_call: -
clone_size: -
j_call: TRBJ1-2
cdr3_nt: TGCAGTGCTATGACCGTCAACTATGGCTACACCTTC
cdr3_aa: CSAMTVNYGYTF

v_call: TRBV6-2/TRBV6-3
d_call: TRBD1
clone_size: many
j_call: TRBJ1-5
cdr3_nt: TGTGCCAGCGTTATGGGACAGGGTGCTCAGCCCCAGCATTTT
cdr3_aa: CASVMGQGAQPQHF

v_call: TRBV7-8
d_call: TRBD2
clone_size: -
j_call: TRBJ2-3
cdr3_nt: TGTGCCAGCAGCTTGGTCTCTAGCGGGAGGGCCAGAACAGATACGCAGTATTTT
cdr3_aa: CASSLVSSGRARTDTQYF

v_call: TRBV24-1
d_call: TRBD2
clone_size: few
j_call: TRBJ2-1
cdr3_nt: TGTGCCACCAGTGATGACCAACGGACTAGCGGGTCCTACAATGAGCAGTTCTTC
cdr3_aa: CATSDDQRTSGSYNEQFF

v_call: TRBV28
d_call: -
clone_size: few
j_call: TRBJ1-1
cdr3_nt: TGTGCCAGCAGTTTACCAGGCACTGAAGCTTTCTTT
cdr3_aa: CASSLPGTEAFF

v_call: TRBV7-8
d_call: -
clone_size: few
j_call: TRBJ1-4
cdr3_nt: TGTGCCAGCAGCTTAAGGGACCTTAATGAAAAACTGTTTTTT
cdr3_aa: CASSLRDLNEKLFF

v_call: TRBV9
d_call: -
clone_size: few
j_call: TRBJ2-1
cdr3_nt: TGTGCCAGCAGCTACCTCAGCTCCTACAATGAGCAGTTCTTC
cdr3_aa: CASSYLSSYNEQFF

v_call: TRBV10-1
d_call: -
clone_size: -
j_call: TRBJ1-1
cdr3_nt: TGCGCCAGCAGTTCTAAGCCGAACACTGAAGCTTTCTTT
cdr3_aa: CASSSKPNTEAFF

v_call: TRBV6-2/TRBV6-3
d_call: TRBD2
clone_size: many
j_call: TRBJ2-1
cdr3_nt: TGTGCCAGCAGACCGGGACTAGCGATTAGCTCCTACAATGAGCAGTTCTTC
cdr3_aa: CASRPGLAISSYNEQFF

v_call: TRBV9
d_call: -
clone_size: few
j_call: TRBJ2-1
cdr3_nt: TGTGCCAGCAGCGTAGCAGGGGTTGGGCTCCACAATGAGCAGTTCTTC
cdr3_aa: CASSVAGVGLHNEQFF

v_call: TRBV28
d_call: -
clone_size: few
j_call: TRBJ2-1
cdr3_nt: TGTGCCAGCAGATCAGTTCCATCCTACAATGAGCAGTTCTTC
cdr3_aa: CASRSVPSYNEQFF

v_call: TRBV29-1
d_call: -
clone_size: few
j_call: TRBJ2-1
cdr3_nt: TGCAGCGGCCGGGGGGCGAGCTCCTACAATGAGCAGTTCTTC
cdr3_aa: CSGRGASSYNEQFF

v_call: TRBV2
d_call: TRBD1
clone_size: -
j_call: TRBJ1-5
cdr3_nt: TGTGCCAGCAAACCGGGACAGGGTTCCAATCAGCCCCAGCATTTT
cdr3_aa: CASKPGQGSNQPQHF

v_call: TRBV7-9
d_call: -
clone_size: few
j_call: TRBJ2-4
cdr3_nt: TGTGCCAGCACTCTGGGGCAGGACATTCAGTACTTC
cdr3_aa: CASTLGQDIQYF

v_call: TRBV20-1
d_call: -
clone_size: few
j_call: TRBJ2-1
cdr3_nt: TGCAGTGCTAGAGGTGGCGCGTCGAGCTCCTACAATGAGCAGTTCTTC
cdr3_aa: CSARGGASSSYNEQFF

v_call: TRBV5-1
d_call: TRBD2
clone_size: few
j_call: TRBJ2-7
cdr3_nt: TGCGCCAGCAGCTTGTGGGCTAGCGGGGGGAGCTCCTACGAGCAGTACTTC
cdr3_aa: CASSLWASGGSSYEQYF

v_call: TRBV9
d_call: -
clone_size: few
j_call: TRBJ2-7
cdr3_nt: TGTGCCAGCAGCCGAGGGAGCTCCTACGAGCAGTACTTC
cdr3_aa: CASSRGSSYEQYF

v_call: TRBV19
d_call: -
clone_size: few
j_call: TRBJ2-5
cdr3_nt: TGTGCCGAGCATGAGGACCAAGAGACCCAGTACTTC
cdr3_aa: CAEHEDQETQYF

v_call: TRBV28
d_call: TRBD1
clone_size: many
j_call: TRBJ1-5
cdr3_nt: TGTGCCAGCAGCCACAGGGGGATCGGCAATCAGCCCCAGCATTTT
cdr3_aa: CASSHRGIGNQPQHF

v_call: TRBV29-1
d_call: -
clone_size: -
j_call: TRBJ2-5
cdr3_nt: TGCAGCGTTGTACAGTCTGTAGGAGAGACCCAGTACTTC
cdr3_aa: CSVVQSVGETQYF

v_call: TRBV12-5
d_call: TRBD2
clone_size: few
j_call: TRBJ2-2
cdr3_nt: TGTGCTAGTGAGGGGACTAGCCCGGGCACCGGGGAGCTGTTTTTT
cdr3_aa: CASEGTSPGTGELFF

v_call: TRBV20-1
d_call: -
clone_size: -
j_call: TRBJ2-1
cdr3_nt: TGCAGTGCTAGTTTTTCAACTGCCACCCTCCTCTTC
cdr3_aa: CSASFSTATLLF

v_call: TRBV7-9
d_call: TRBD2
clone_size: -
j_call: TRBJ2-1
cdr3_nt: TGTGCCAGCAGCCCCGGGACTAGCGGGACAAATGAGCAGTTCTTC
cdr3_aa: CASSPGTSGTNEQFF

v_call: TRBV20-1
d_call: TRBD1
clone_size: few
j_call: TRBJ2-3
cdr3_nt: TGCAGTGCTAGCCGGGACAGGCTCCCAGATACGCAGTATTTT
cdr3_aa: CSASRDRLPDTQYF

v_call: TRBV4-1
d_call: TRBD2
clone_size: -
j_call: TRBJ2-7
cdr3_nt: TGCGCCAGCAGCCAAGATTCCCTAGCGGGAGGTGCATCCGAGCAGTACTTC
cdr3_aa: CASSQDSLAGGASEQYF

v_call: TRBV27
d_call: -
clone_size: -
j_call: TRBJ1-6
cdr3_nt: TGTGCCAGCAGCAGTGGGGGGTCGGGGTCACCCCTCCACTTT
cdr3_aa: CASSSGGSGSPLHF

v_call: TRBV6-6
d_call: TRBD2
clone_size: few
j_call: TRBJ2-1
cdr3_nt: TGTGCCAGCAGTTATGTAGCGGGAGTAAGTGGCAATGAGCAGTTCTTC
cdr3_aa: CASSYVAGVSGNEQFF

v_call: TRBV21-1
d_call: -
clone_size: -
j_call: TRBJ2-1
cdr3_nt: TGTGCCAGCAGCAAAGCAATGGGGCGGGAGGCTAACAATGAGCAGTTCTTC
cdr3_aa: CASSKAMGREANNEQFF

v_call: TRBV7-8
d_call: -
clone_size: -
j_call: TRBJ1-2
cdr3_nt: TGTGCCAGCATCGCCGGGACGGTGAACATCTTAGCTAACTATGGCTACACCTTC
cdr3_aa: CASIAGTVNILANYGYTF

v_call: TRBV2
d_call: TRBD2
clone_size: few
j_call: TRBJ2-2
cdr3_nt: TGTGCCAGCATTCGGGAGGTCGGGGAGCTGTTTTTT
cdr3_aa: CASIREVGELFF

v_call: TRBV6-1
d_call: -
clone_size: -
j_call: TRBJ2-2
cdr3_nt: TGTGCCAGCAGTGAGTTTTGGGACACCGGGGAGCTGTTTTTT
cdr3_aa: CASSEFWDTGELFF

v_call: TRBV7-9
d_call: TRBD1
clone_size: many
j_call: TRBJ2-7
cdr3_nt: TGTGCCAGCAGCTTGTGGGACAGAGCCTACGAGCAGTACTTC
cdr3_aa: CASSLWDRAYEQYF

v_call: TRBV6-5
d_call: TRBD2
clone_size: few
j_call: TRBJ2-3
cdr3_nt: TGTGCCAGCACTTCGTTTGCGGGAGGATGGGATACGCAGTATTTT
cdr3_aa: CASTSFAGGWDTQYF

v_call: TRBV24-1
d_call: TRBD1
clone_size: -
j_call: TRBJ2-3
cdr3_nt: TGTGCCACTGACAGGGGGCGTAGCACAGATACGCAGTATTTT
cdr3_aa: CATDRGRSTDTQYF

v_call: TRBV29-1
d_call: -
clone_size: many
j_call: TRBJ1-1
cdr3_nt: TGCAGCGTTGTCCCGCCGGAGACAACACAGAACACTGAAGCTTTCTTT
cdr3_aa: CSVVPPETTQNTEAFF

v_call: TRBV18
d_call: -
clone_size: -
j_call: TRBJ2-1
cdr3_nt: TGTGCCAGCTCCCCTCGACAGCTACCCAATGAGCAGTTCTTC
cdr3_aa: CASSPRQLPNEQFF

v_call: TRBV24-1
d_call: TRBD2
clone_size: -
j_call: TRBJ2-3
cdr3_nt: TGTGCCACCAGTGATTGGACTAGCGGGAGCACAGATACGCAGTATTTT
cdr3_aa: CATSDWTSGSTDTQYF

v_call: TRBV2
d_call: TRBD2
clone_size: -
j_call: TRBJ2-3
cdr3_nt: TGTGCCAGCAGTGATGGGCTAGCGGGTGGTACGCAGTATTTT
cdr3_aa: CASSDGLAGGTQYF

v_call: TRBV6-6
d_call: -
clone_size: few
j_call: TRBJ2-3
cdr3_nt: TGTGCCAGCACAAGCCCCCTAATAGAGACGCAGTATTTT
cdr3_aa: CASTSPLIETQYF

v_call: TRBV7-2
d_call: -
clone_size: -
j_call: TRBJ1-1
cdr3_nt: TGTGCCAGCAGCTTAGGGGGGGTGGGAGGCACTGAAGCTTTCTTT
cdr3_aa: CASSLGGVGGTEAFF

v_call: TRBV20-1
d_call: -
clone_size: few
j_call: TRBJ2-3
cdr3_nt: TGCAGTGCTAAACAGGGATCAGATACGCAGTATTTT
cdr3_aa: CSAKQGSDTQYF

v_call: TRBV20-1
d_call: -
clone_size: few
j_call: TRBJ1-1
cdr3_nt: TGCAGTGCTAGTAGAGGAGTAGGTAAGGACACTGAAGCTTTCTTT
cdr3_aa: CSASRGVGKDTEAFF

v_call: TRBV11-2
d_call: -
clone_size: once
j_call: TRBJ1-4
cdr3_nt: TGTGCCAACAGTCCCGGGGGTGAAAAACTGTTTTTT
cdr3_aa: CANSPGGEKLFF

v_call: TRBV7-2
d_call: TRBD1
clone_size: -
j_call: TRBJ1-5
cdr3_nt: TGTGCCAGCAGTTGGACAGGGGATCAGCCCCAGCATTTT
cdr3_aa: CASSWTGDQPQHF

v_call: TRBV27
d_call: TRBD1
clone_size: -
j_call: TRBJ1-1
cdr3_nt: TGTGCCAGCAGTAAATACAGGGGTAACACTGAAGCTTTCTTT
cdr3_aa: CASSKYRGNTEAFF

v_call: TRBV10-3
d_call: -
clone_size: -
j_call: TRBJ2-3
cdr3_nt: TGTGCCATAAAAGGCGTGAATACGCAGTATTTT
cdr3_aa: CAIKGVNTQYF

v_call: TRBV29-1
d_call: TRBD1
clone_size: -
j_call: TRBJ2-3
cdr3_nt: TGCAGCGTTGAAAGGTTCACAGGGGAGTTGCTTCGCACAGATACGCAGTATTTT
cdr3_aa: CSVERFTGELLRTDTQYF

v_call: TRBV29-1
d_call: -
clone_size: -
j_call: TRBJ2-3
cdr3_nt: TGCAGCGTTGCCACCACAGATACGCAGTATTTT
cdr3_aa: CSVATTDTQYF